The rows below give T cell receptor beta chains drawn from one sample of a study of blood T cell repertoires in COVID-19. The method was immunoSEQ multiplex PCR; TCRdb's version includes in-frame clones alone and lacks a portion of them. The data contain about 190,000 clones, approximately 82% of them seen just once; the ten biggest clones take up around 5.2%. Sequencing used PBMCs or T cells enriched from blood (not recorded which). Receptors were obtained from a woman in her sixties or seventies with acute COVID-19. CDR3s include the opening cysteine and the closing phenylalanine or tryptophan. A D gene is named only where the DNA matches it firmly. Only part of the rows carry a size: once, few, many, or a class if the clone is expanded.

size,D,V,J,CDR3,DNA
NA,NA,TRBV29-1,TRBJ2-7,CSVEPRAAARRGRLCEQYF,TGCAGCGTTGAGCCTCGGGCCGCGGCTAGGCGCGGGCGGCTATGCGAGCAGTACTTC
NA,TRBD2,TRBV5-4,TRBJ2-6,CASSTGGTGANVLTF,TGTGCCAGCAGCACGGGAGGGACCGGGGCCAACGTCCTGACTTTC
NA,TRBD1,TRBV7-8,TRBJ1-2,CASSRDRGEIYGYTF,TGTGCCAGCAGCCGAGACAGGGGAGAGATCTATGGCTACACCTTC
NA,NA,TRBV3-1/TRBV3-2,TRBJ1-3,CASSRARGSGNTIYF,TGTGCCAGCAGCCGGGCCCGGGGCTCTGGAAACACCATATATTTT
NA,NA,TRBV7-2,TRBJ2-2,CASSLDRAPGELFF,TGTGCCAGCAGCTTAGACAGGGCCCCCGGGGAGCTGTTTTTT
NA,TRBD1,TRBV7-2,TRBJ1-2,CASSPQDRGKFGYTF,TGTGCCAGCAGCCCCCAGGACAGGGGGAAGTTTGGCTACACCTTC
NA,TRBD2,TRBV6-2/TRBV6-3,TRBJ2-1,CASSGSLAVSYNEQFF,TGTGCCAGCAGTGGCTCACTAGCGGTTTCCTACAATGAGCAGTTCTTC
NA,TRBD2,TRBV18,TRBJ2-5,CASSQRSGAETQYF,TGTGCCAGCTCCCAACGGAGCGGGGCAGAGACCCAGTACTTC
NA,TRBD1,TRBV18,TRBJ2-6,CASSPSTGVSGANVLTF,TGTGCCAGCTCACCATCTACAGGGGTCTCTGGGGCCAACGTCCTGACTTTC
NA,TRBD1,TRBV6-5,TRBJ1-2,CASGTGGFPNGYTF,TGTGCCAGTGGGACAGGGGGATTCCCCAATGGCTACACCTTC
NA,TRBD1,TRBV3-1/TRBV3-2,TRBJ2-2,CASGRTGDGGELFF,TGTGCCAGCGGACGGACAGGGGATGGCGGGGAGCTGTTTTTT
NA,NA,TRBV7-2,TRBJ1-5,CASSSDRSSQPQHF,TGTGCCAGCAGCTCCGACAGGAGTAGTCAGCCCCAGCATTTT
NA,TRBD2,TRBV6-2/TRBV6-3,TRBJ2-5,CASSYPLLAGGETQYF,TGTGCCAGCAGTTACCCCCTACTAGCGGGGGGCGAGACCCAGTACTTC
NA,NA,TRBV29-1,TRBJ1-2,CSVRLGGLYGYTF,TGCAGCGTTCGGCTCGGGGGATTGTATGGCTACACCTTC
NA,NA,TRBV5-6,TRBJ2-1,CASSLNYEQFF,TGTGCCAGCAGCTTGAACTATGAGCAGTTCTTC
once,NA,TRBV5-4,TRBJ1-6,CASSLDRQSSYNSPLHF,TGTGCCAGCAGCTTGGACAGGCAGAGCTCCTATAATTCACCCCTCCACTTT
NA,NA,TRBV27,TRBJ1-5,CASSLGAGQPQHF,TGTGCCAGCAGTTTGGGGGCTGGTCAGCCCCAGCATTTT
NA,TRBD1,TRBV5-1,TRBJ1-2,CASSLAGQGGNYGYTF,TGCGCCAGCAGCTTGGCCGGACAGGGTGGCAACTATGGCTACACCTTC
NA,NA,TRBV5-1,TRBJ2-5,CASRSGTTWETQYF,TGCGCCAGCAGGTCCGGGACAACATGGGAGACCCAGTACTTC
NA,NA,TRBV6-5,TRBJ1-1,CASSILTGNTEAFF,TGTGCCAGCAGCATATTAACAGGGAACACTGAAGCTTTCTTT
NA,NA,TRBV29-1,TRBJ1-3,CSVDGSGNTIYF,TGCAGCGTTGACGGCTCTGGAAACACCATATATTTT
NA,TRBD2,TRBV30,TRBJ2-3,CAWSSGGASADTQYF,TGTGCCTGGAGTAGCGGGGGGGCCAGTGCAGATACGCAGTATTTT
many,NA,TRBV6-1,TRBJ1-5,CASSEPGISNQPQHF,TGTGCCAGCAGTGAGCCGGGGATTAGCAATCAGCCCCAGCATTTT
NA,TRBD2,TRBV5-1,TRBJ2-3,CASSLRGGTDTQYF,TGCGCCAGCAGCTTACGCGGGGGGACAGATACGCAGTATTTT
NA,NA,TRBV28,TRBJ1-2,CASSLITAGDYGYTF,TGTGCCAGCAGTTTAATAACCGCCGGGGACTATGGCTACACCTTC
NA,TRBD2,TRBV5-6,TRBJ2-3,CASSATQEGGGVGDTQYF,TGTGCCAGCAGCGCCACGCAGGAGGGCGGGGGGGTAGGAGATACGCAGTATTTT
NA,NA,TRBV7-9,TRBJ2-1,CASPPVRTHNEQFF,TGTGCCAGCCCCCCGGTCAGGACACACAATGAGCAGTTCTTC
NA,NA,TRBV24-1,TRBJ2-1,CATRGAAGSYNEQFF,TGTGCCACCAGGGGAGCCGCGGGCTCCTACAATGAGCAGTTCTTC
NA,NA,TRBV4-2,TRBJ1-2,CASSPQARYYGYTF,TGTGCCAGCAGCCCCCAAGCTCGCTACTATGGCTACACCTTC
NA,NA,TRBV30,TRBJ1-2,CAWWEQAAYGYTF,TGTGCCTGGTGGGAACAGGCAGCCTATGGCTACACCTTC